The 15 T cell receptor beta chains below were found in one sample sequenced in a study of response to subunit inactivated influenza vaccine. TCRdb fed the RT-PCR reads into MiXCR, producing one record per CDR3 protein. This table holds 530,000 or so distinct CDR3 sequences, around 15% found once. Sequenced material: PBMCs from blood, taken 11 to 12 days after vaccination. Receptor source: a man between 45 and 60 years old who received an inactivated influenza vaccine.

DNA of the CDR3: TGTGCCAGCGACAGGGTCCGGAACACTGAAGCTTTCTTT. Translating it yields CASDRVRNTEAFF. The chain couples TRBV2 to TRBJ1-1, with 7 bases fitting TRBD1. Germline CDR1 and CDR2: SNHLY and FYNNEI. Unmatched junction bases numbered 4, after V lost 8 bases and J lost 1 base. The CDR3 totals 13 residues.

This clonotype was seen a few times. The V and J genes are TRBV28 and TRBJ2-3; TRBD1 matches at 9 bases. Trimming took 3 bases from V and 2 from J; bases not matched to a gene: 3. This CDR3 comprises 15 residues. Germline assignment: CDR1 MDHEN and CDR2 SYDVKM. The DNA for the CDR3 is TGTGCCAGCAGTTTCCGGGACAGGGCCACAGATACGCAGTATTTT. This translates into CASSFRDRATDTQYF.

On this clonotype: Its ends do not fully match the called genes, so a read error is possible. The V and J genes are TRBV6-2 or TRBV6-3 and TRBJ1-5; TRBD1 might be the D (5 bases). This CDR3 region has 16 residues. Germline-derived CDR1 and CDR2 are MNHEY and SVGEGT. The CDR3 coding sequence is TGTGCCAGCAGTCAGGCACAGGCGTATAGCAATCATCCCCAGCATTTT. Translating it yields CASSQAQAYSNHPQHF.

This clonotype was observed a few times. CDR3 sequence: CASRYDREQYF. In DNA form, the CDR3 reads TGTGCCAGCAGATACGACAGGGAGCAGTACTTC. The chain joins TRBV7-2 to TRBJ2-7; a possible D gene is TRBD1 (6 bases). Trimming left V 6 bases short and J 7 bases short, with 10 bases between. CDR3 size: 11 residues. Germline lookup yields CDR1 SGHTA and CDR2 FQGNSA.

The chain joins TRBV4-2 to TRBJ2-6, with D unresolved. CDR1 and CDR2 from the germline V gene are LGHNA and YNFKEQ. This CDR3 comprises 13 residues. The V and J ends lost 2 bases and 2 bases respectively, with 1 base between them. The CDR3 region has the DNA TGTGCCAGCAGCCAAACTGGGGCCAACGTCCTGACTTTC. This codes for CASSQTGANVLTF.

A few counts support this clonotype. This chain joins TRBV6-5 and TRBJ2-7; D not certain. CDR3 size: 12 residues. The ends were cut back, 5 bases at V and 5 bases at J, with 10 bases in the middle. The germline CDR1 and CDR2 sequences are MNHEY and SVGAGI. Written as DNA, the CDR3 is TGTGCCAGCAGTGACCGAAAAAACGAGCAGTACTTC. Translating it yields CASSDRKNEQYF.

The table lists this clonotype with a few counts. This chain uses TRBV7-9 with TRBJ2-1; 9 bases are shared with TRBD1. The trim removed 2 bases at V and 5 bases at J, leaving 4 bases unmatched. This CDR3 has 15 amino acids. CDR1 is SEHNR and CDR2 is FQNEAQ in the germline V gene (reference sequence). In nucleotides, the CDR3 is TGTGCCAGCAGCTTACCGGGACAGGGAGACAATGAGCAGTTCTTC. This encodes CASSLPGQGDNEQFF. Together with reference TRBV7-9 and TRBJ2-1, the CDR3 gives the full variable domain: DTGVSQNPRHKITKRGQNVTFRCDPISEHNRLYWYRQTLGQGPEFLTYFQNEAQLEKSRLLSDRFSAERPKGSFSTLEIQRTEQGDSAMYLCASSLPGQGDNEQFFGPGTRLTVL.

The chain links TRBV6-2 or TRBV6-3 to TRBJ1-5; D may be TRBD1 (6 bases). Per the germline V gene, CDR1 is MNHEY and CDR2 is SVGEGT. CDR3 length: 16 amino acids. V was shortened by 8 bases and J by 5 bases, with 22 bases between the two germline ends. The CDR3: CASPQWVRGGDQPQHF. For the CDR3, the DNA is TGTGCCAGCCCCCAGTGGGTCAGGGGAGGGGATCAGCCCCAGCATTTT.

Only a few counts were recorded for this clonotype. V gene TRBV6-2 or TRBV6-3 combines with J gene TRBJ1-1; D call uncertain. Trimming removed 7 bases from V and 4 bases from J, with 13 bases in between. This CDR3 is 13 amino acids long. Germline assignment: CDR1 MNHEY and CDR2 SVGEGT. CDR3 nucleotide sequence: TGTGCCAGCATCGACTGGGTAGGCACTGAAGCTTTCTTT. Encoded protein: CASIDWVGTEAFF.

The chain has TRBV7-2 and TRBJ2-3; TRBD1 or TRBD2 may be the D gene (7 bases each). The CDR3 totals 16 residues. Germline V gives CDR1 SGHTA, CDR2 FQGNSA. V shed 2 bases and J shed 4 bases, with 16 bases lying between them. Written as DNA, the CDR3 is TGTGCCAGCAGCTTACCAGGGGGGGGCCCGCCAGATACGCAGTATTTT. This sequence encodes CASSLPGGGPPDTQYF.

The table lists this clonotype with a few counts. V gene TRBV28 combines with J gene TRBJ2-6, with D possibly matching TRBD1 (5 bases). CDR3 length: 16 residues. The V and J ends lost 4 bases and 2 bases respectively, with 12 bases between them. CDR1 and CDR2 (germline): MDHEN, SYDVKM. The CDR3 region has the DNA TGTGCCAGCAGTTCCCCTGGGGCAGCTGGGGCCAACGTCCTGACTTTC. Encoded protein: CASSSPGAAGANVLTF.

The chain joins TRBV2 to TRBJ2-2, with D possibly being TRBD1 (5 bases). V dropped 2 bases and J dropped 3 bases, with 13 bases sitting between them. Per germline, CDR1 SNHLY and CDR2 FYNNEI. The CDR3 sequence is 16 residues long. The CDR3 DNA is TGTGCCAGCAGTGAATGGGGCAGCCCCTACACCGGGGAGCTGTTTTTT. This gives the protein CASSEWGSPYTGELFF.

The rearrangement links TRBV6-5 to TRBJ2-2, with TRBD1 as a possible D gene (6 bases). V was cut by 1 base and J by 4 bases, with 10 bases left in between. This CDR3 is built from 15 residues. Germline V gene data show CDR1 as MNHEY and CDR2 as SVGAGI. The CDR3 reads CASSYYVRGTGELFF. CDR3 DNA: TGTGCCAGCAGTTACTATGTCAGGGGCACCGGGGAGCTGTTTTTT.

V gene TRBV2 combines with J gene TRBJ1-4; TRBD1 aligns across 10 bases. Germline lookup yields CDR1 SNHLY and CDR2 FYNNEI. The CDR3 spans 15 residues. V lost 7 bases and J lost 6; bases outside the gene matches: 8. CDR3 nucleotide sequence: TGTGCCAGCACCAAGACAGGGGGCGGTTATGAAAAACTGTTTTTT. It encodes CASTKTGGGYEKLFF. Full variable domain (rest looked up from reference TRBV2 and TRBJ1-4): EPEVTQTPSHQVTQMGQEVILRCVPISNHLYFYWYRQILGQKVEFLVSFYNNEISEKSEIFDDQFSVERPDGSNFTLKIRSTKLEDSAMYFCASTKTGGGYEKLFFGSGTQLSVL.

This chain connects TRBV10-3 to TRBJ2-5; no clear D gene. The CDR3 contains 16 residues. Deletions cut 1 base from V and 2 bases from J, with 14 bases between. The V gene's germline CDR1 is ENHRY and CDR2 SYGVKD. In DNA, the CDR3 is TGTGCCATCAGTGAGTTCGTTTCCTCAGTGCAAGAGACCCAGTACTTC. Translated: CAISEFVSSVQETQYF.